This T cell receptor beta chain was identified during a study of regulatory T cells in long-lasting Graves disease. As for time point: newly diagnosed GD, antithyroid drugs for less than 3 months. After RNA was extracted from PBMCs, the TCR library was made from it. The guidelines of the American Thyroid Association were the basis for diagnosing Graves' disease. The sample holds many counts of this clonotype. Its antigen is not identified. Combining iRepertoire HTBI primers with Arm-PCR of CDR3 regions, the authors built TCR beta libraries. MiXCR, applied by TCRdb to the multiplex PCR reads, yields one record per CDR3 protein. The data show 440,000 or so distinct CDR3 sequences, with 15% seen just once and approximately 15% held by the top ten. Study conclusions and caveats: Accuracy was perhaps lowered by the small sample size.

These data were also reused for a study on T cells in Graves' hyperthyroidism and ophthalmopathy. This second report adds: A patient was excluded if there was uncontrolled infection, other autoimmune disease, pregnancy or lactation. Using the HTBI primer set, a first-round RT-PCR was run on the TCR CDR3.

The input for sequencing was peripheral blood mononuclear cells (PBMCs), taken at new diagnosis, from a patient treated with antithyroid drugs. This clonotype was obtained from a woman between 25 and 40 years old with Graves disease.

The chain's CDR3 is CSVEDLINTEAFF. The CDR3 DNA reads TGCAGCGTTGAAGATCTCATCAACACTGAAGCTTTCTTT. This chain uses TRBV29-1 with TRBJ1-1; D is unclear. With 0 bases removed from V and 2 bases from J, the gap between germline ends came to 7 bases. The CDR3 is 13 residues long. The germline V gene encodes CDR1 SQVTM and CDR2 ANQGSEA.